Below, 21 T cell receptor beta chains from the same sample are listed, as sequenced in a study of blood T cells in healthy people across ages. Then a second PCR, running about 6 to 11 cycles, was carried out with a sample-barcoded 5' primer and a J-beta primer mix. TCRdb reprocessed the 5' RACE reads with MiXCR, giving one entry per CDR3 protein. This table has some 710,000 distinct CDR3 sequences, more than 35% appearing once. Sequencing was performed on blood. Receptors originate from a man older than 75 in good health.

The gene calls are TRBV2 and TRBJ2-1, with 12 bases aligning to TRBD2. This CDR3 comprises 14 residues. V was pared by 3 bases and J by 10 bases, with 4 bases of the junction left unmatched. Germline CDR1 reads SNHLY; CDR2 reads FYNNEI. CDR3 protein: CASSELTSGGEQFF. In DNA, the CDR3 is TGTGCCAGCAGTGAGCTAACTAGCGGGGGGGAGCAGTTCTTC.

This clonotype showed up just a few times. The chain couples TRBV20-1 to TRBJ2-3, with no clear D. This CDR3 has 15 amino acids. V was trimmed by 0 bases and J by 3 bases, leaving 13 bases between them. Germline lookup yields CDR1 DFQATT and CDR2 SNEGSKA (reference sequence). In nucleotides, the CDR3 is TGCAGTGCTAGAGAAGGCGGCATCCCTACAGATACGCAGTATTTT. This translates into CSAREGGIPTDTQYF.

The chain couples TRBV5-1 to TRBJ1-5, with a possible D match to TRBD1 (5 bases). The CDR3 contains 14 residues. Trimming took 1 base from V and 7 from J, leaving 12 bases between them. From germline, CDR1 is SGHRS and CDR2 YFSETQ. The CDR3 reads CASSLQGGGQPQHF. The CDR3 DNA sequence: TGCGCCAGCAGCTTGCAGGGAGGCGGCCAGCCCCAGCATTTT.

This chain connects TRBV10-3 to TRBJ2-7; 7 bases fit TRBD1. Losses at the gene ends were 2 bases for V and 1 base for J; bases not matched to a gene: 8. This CDR3 is 16 amino acids long. The germline CDR1 and CDR2 sequences are ENHRY and SYGVKD. The CDR3 sequence is CAISEPGRDSSYEQYF. In nucleotides, the CDR3 is TGTGCCATCAGTGAGCCAGGCCGGGACAGTTCCTACGAGCAGTACTTC.

This clonotype has only a few counts. The V call is TRBV9, the J call TRBJ2-5; maybe TRBD2 (6 bases). Germline CDR1 reads SGDLS; CDR2 reads YYNGEE. Trimming removed 3 bases from V and 4 bases from J, with 19 bases in between. CDR3 length: 16 amino acids. The CDR3 region has the DNA TGTGCCAGCAGCGCTCCACTTAGCGGACCTGGAGAGACCCAGTACTTC. Its translation: CASSAPLSGPGETQYF.

This clonotype was found once. The CDR3 nucleotides are TGTGCCATCAGTCCACCAAGCGTCAGGGTTAGCTCCTACAATGAGCAGTTCTTC. This encodes CAISPPSVRVSSYNEQFF. This chain links TRBV10-3 with TRBJ2-1; D possibly corresponds to TRBD1 (5 bases). V was pared by 5 bases and J by 0 bases, with 20 bases between. Germline loops: CDR1 ENHRY, CDR2 SYGVKD. The CDR3 sequence is 18 residues long.

This chain links TRBV6-1 with TRBJ2-1; no clear D. There are 17 residues in the CDR3. Germline V CDR1 and CDR2: MNHNS, SASEGT. V was trimmed by 6 bases and J by 4 bases, leaving 22 bases between them. The CDR3: CASRVPRQPQTYNEQFF. The CDR3 region has the DNA TGTGCCAGCAGAGTCCCCAGACAACCCCAAACATACAATGAGCAGTTCTTC.

Remarks on this clonotype: A much larger clone differs from this one at a single base, so this may be a read error. The chain combines TRBV7-8 with TRBJ2-7; 14 bases are shared with TRBD2. The V gene's germline CDR1 is SGHVS and CDR2 FQNEAQ. V gave up 3 bases and J gave up 7 bases; unmatched junction bases: 5. CDR3 length equals 15 residues. The CDR3 sequence: CASSFRLAGGNEQYF. The CDR3 DNA is TGTGCCAGCAGCTTTAGACTAGCGGGAGGGAATGAGCAGTACTTC.

The rearrangement uses TRBV6-6 and TRBJ2-7, with TRBD1 matching over 7 bases. J lost 6 bases, V lost 5 bases, and 7 bases had no gene match. The CDR3 is 13 residues long. The V gene's germline CDR1 is MNHNY and CDR2 SVGAGI (reference sequence). The CDR3 DNA is TGTGCCAGCAGTCGGGACAGTCGTAGCGAGCAGTACTTC. It yields the protein CASSRDSRSEQYF.

Turning to this clonotype: A much larger clone sits a single nucleotide away, making a read error possible. This chain joins TRBV20-1 and TRBJ2-3, with D perhaps matching TRBD2 (5 bases). Germline CDR1 and CDR2: DFQATT and SNEGSKA (reference sequence). The CDR3 is 13 amino acids. The CDR3 protein is CSTRDSGTDTQYF. The DNA for the CDR3 is TGCAGTACTAGAGATAGCGGCACAGATACGCAGTATTTT.

On this clonotype: A read error may explain this, as a much larger clone is one base away. The V gene is TRBV5-1, the J gene TRBJ2-3; 8 nucleotides align to TRBD2. Germline assignment: CDR1 SGHRS and CDR2 YFSETQ. CDR3 size: 15 residues. The CDR3 is CAGSVLADLTDTQYF. The DNA for the CDR3 is TGCGCCGGCAGCGTACTAGCGGACCTCACAGATACGCAGTATTTT.

The gene calls are TRBV7-2 and TRBJ1-1; D unresolved. V dropped 4 bases and J dropped 3 bases, with 15 bases sitting between them. Germline V lookup: CDR1 SGHTA, CDR2 FQGNSA. The length of the CDR3 is 15 residues. DNA of the CDR3: TGTGCCAGCAGCTCCTCAGGAAGCGCGTACACTGAAGCTTTCTTT. Encoded protein: CASSSSGSAYTEAFF.

About this clonotype itself: A much larger clone differs by one base, so this may be a read error. The chain has TRBV5-1 and TRBJ2-1; TRBD2 aligns across 8 bases. The germline CDR1 and CDR2 sequences are SGHRS and YFSETQ. The CDR3 covers 16 residues. The CDR3 sequence: CANSLTSGNSYNEQFF. In DNA form, the CDR3 reads TGCGCCAACAGCTTAACTAGCGGCAACTCCTACAATGAGCAGTTCTTC.

V usage is TRBV20-1 and J usage is TRBJ2-1; TRBD2 aligns across 9 bases. Germline trimming cut 3 bases from V and 0 bases from J; bases unmatched to any gene: 6. The CDR3 is 16 residues long. In germline, CDR1 is DFQATT, CDR2 SNEGSKA (reference sequence). The CDR3 loop is CSASQGGGASYNEQFF. In DNA, the CDR3 is TGCAGTGCTAGTCAAGGCGGGGGGGCCTCCTACAATGAGCAGTTCTTC.

The chain is built from TRBV7-9 and TRBJ1-6; D call uncertain. V gave up 5 bases and J gave up 9 bases, with 20 bases separating them. The CDR3 runs to 16 residues. CDR1 is SEHNR and CDR2 is FQNEAQ in the germline V gene (reference sequence). The CDR3 region is CASSISWSIGSSPLHF. In nucleotides, the CDR3 is TGTGCCAGCAGCATTAGTTGGAGCATTGGGAGTTCACCCCTCCACTTT. Drawing the rest from reference TRBV7-9 and TRBJ1-6, the complete variable domain is DTGVSQNPRHKITKRGQNVTFRCDPISEHNRLYWYRQTLGQGPEFLTYFQNEAQLEKSRLLSDRFSAERPKGSFSTLEIQRTEQGDSAMYLCASSISWSIGSSPLHFGNGTRLTVT.

The chain links TRBV28 to TRBJ1-2, with 8 bases identical to TRBD1. CDR1 is MDHEN, CDR2 SYDVKM, per germline. The CDR3 sequence is 15 residues long. With V trimmed by 6 bases and J by 5 bases, 11 bases remained unmatched. The DNA for the CDR3 is TGTGCCAGCAGCCTACCGGGACAGGTTTTATATGGCTACACCTTC. It translates to CASSLPGQVLYGYTF.

This clonotype appeared a single time. The gene calls are TRBV13 and TRBJ1-1; possible D gene TRBD1, 6 bases. This CDR3 has 13 residues. CDR1 PRHDT and CDR2 FYEKMQ come from the germline V gene (reference sequence). Trimming shortened V by 5 bases and J by 11 bases, and 18 bases separated the two germline ends. The DNA of the CDR3 is TGTGCCAGCAGCCCCCTGGGGGCGTCGTGGGCTTTCTTT. It specifies CASSPLGASWAFF. The variable domain in full, with the rest retrieved from reference TRBV13 and TRBJ1-1, is AAGVIQSPRHLIKEKRETATLKCYPIPRHDTVYWYQQGPGQDPQFLISFYEKMQSDKGSIPDRFSAQQFSDYHSELNMSSLELGDSALYFCASSPLGASWAFFGQGTRLTVV.

This clonotype appeared a few times. This chain links TRBV20-1 with TRBJ2-7; D is ambiguous. V lost 0 bases, J lost 1 base, and 13 bases lay in between. The germline gives CDR1 DFQATT, CDR2 SNEGSKA (reference sequence). The CDR3 has 15 residues. The DNA for the CDR3 is TGCAGTGCTAGAGATGGGCAGCGTCGGTCCTACGAGCAGTACTTC. Translation gives CSARDGQRRSYEQYF.

This clonotype was seen a handful of times. This chain links TRBV7-2 with TRBJ2-1; no reliable D call. V was clipped by 5 bases and J by 2 bases, with 16 bases between them. Germline CDR1 is SGHTA and CDR2 is FQGNSA. The length of the CDR3 is 16 residues. The CDR3 loop is CASSPQVSRPYNEQFF. CDR3 in DNA: TGTGCCAGCAGCCCTCAAGTTAGCCGCCCCTACAATGAGCAGTTCTTC.

This clonotype was counted only a few times. The chain has TRBV7-3 and TRBJ2-1; the match to TRBD2 covers 8 bases. The CDR3 is 14 amino acids. Germline V CDR1 and CDR2: SGHTA, FQGTGA. Unmatched junction bases numbered 11, after V lost 6 bases and J lost 10 bases. CDR3 loop: CASSTAAGVTEQFF. The CDR3 nucleotides read TGTGCCAGCAGTACCGCAGCGGGAGTCACCGAGCAGTTCTTC.

This clonotype was picked up a small number of times. This chain links TRBV7-2 with TRBJ2-1; 15 nucleotides align to TRBD2. Germline CDR1 SGHTA, CDR2 FQGNSA. V dropped 3 bases and J dropped 5; count of bases not matched to a gene: 5. The CDR3 extends over 17 amino acids. This CDR3 is CASSFHRTSGRDNEQFF. The CDR3 region has the DNA TGTGCCAGCAGCTTCCACCGGACTAGCGGGAGGGACAATGAGCAGTTCTTC.